This T cell receptor beta chain was obtained from a study of T cells after yellow fever vaccination. On the study more broadly: Preparation used SMART-Seq v4 Ultra Low Input for the low-cell-number fractions. Study-level results: Researchers report a weaker secondary response that nonetheless peaked faster, day 5 versus 15. Clones that expanded after primary vaccination mostly reappeared after the booster (nearly 98% CD4, about 89% CD8).

Germline V lookup: CDR1 SEHNR, CDR2 FQNEAQ (reference sequence). The ends were cut back, 4 bases at V and 3 bases at J, with 22 bases in the middle. This CDR3 spans 17 amino acids. In its sample, this clonotype was seen many times. What it recognizes is unknown. Synthesis of TCR cDNA relied on 5'RACE template switching, which attached a universal primer site and UMIs. MiXCR, applied by TCRdb to the 5' RACE reads, yields one record per CDR3 protein. The sample has about 63,000 distinct CDR3 sequences, 7.4% seen once. Sequenced here: CD8+ T cells sorted from PBMCs, sampled 15 days after the yellow fever booster vaccination. This rearrangement joins TRBV7-9 to TRBJ2-7; tentative D call: TRBD2 (5 bases). The TCR comes from a man aged 30 to 45 who received the YFV17D yellow fever vaccine. The CDR3 sequence: CASSSPDSYPENYEQYF. The CDR3 DNA follows: TGTGCCAGCAGCTCGCCGGACTCCTATCCAGAAAACTACGAGCAGTACTTC.